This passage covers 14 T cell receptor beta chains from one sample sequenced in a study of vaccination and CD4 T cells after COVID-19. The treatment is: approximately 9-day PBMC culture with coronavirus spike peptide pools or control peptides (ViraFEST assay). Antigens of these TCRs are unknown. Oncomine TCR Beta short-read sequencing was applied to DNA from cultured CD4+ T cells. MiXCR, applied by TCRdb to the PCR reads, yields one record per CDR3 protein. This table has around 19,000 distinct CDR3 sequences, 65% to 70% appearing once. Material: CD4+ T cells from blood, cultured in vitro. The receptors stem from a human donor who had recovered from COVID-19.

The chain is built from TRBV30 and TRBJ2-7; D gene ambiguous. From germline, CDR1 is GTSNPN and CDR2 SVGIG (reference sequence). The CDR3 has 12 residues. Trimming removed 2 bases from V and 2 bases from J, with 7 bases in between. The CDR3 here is CAWSSRAYEQYF. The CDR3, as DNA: TGTGCCTGGAGTTCTCGGGCCTACGAGCAGTACTTC. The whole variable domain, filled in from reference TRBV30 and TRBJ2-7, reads SQTIHQWPATLVQPVGSPLSLECTVEGTSNPNLYWYRQAAGRGLQLLFYSVGIGQISSEVPQNLSASRPQDRQFILSSKKLLLSDSGFYLCAWSSRAYEQYFGPGTRLTVT.

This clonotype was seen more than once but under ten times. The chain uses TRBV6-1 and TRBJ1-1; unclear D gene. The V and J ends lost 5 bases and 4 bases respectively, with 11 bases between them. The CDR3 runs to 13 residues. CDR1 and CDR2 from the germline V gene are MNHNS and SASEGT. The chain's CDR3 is CASSPYKGTEAFF. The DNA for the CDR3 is TGTGCCAGCAGTCCTTATAAGGGCACTGAAGCTTTCTTT.

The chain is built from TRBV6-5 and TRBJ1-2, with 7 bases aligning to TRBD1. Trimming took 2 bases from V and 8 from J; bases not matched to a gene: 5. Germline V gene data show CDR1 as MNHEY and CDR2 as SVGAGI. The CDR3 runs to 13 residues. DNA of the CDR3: TGTGCCAGCAGTTACGAGGGACAGCAGGGCTACACCTTC. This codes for CASSYEGQQGYTF.

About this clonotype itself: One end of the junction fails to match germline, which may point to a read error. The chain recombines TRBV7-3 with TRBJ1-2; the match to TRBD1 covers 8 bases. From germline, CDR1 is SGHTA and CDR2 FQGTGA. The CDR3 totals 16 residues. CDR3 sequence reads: CASSLTPTGERGGYTF. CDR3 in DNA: TGTGCCAGCAGCTTAACCCCGACAGGGGAAAGGGGCGGCTATACCTTC.

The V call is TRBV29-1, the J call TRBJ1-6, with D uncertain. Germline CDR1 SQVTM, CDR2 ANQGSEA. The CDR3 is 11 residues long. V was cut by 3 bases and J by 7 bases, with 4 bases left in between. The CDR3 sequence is CSVEVNSPLHF. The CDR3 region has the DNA TGCAGCGTTGAGGTCAATTCACCCCTCCACTTT. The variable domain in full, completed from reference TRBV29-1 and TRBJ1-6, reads SAVISQKPSRDICQRGTSLTIQCQVDSQVTMMFWYRQQPGQSLTLIATANQGSEATYESGFVIDKFPISRPNLTFSTLTVSNMSPEDSSIYLCSVEVNSPLHFGNGTRLTVT.

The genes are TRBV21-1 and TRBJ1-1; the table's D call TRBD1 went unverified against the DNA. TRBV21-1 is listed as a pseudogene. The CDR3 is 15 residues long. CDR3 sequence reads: CASSAHRGRKVEAFF. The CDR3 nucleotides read TGTGCCAGCAGCGCCCACAGGGGGCGAAAAGTGGAAGCTTTCTTT.

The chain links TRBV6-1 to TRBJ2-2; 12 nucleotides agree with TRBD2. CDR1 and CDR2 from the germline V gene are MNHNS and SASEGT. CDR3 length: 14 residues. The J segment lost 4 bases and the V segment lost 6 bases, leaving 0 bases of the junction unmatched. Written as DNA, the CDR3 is TGTGCCAGCAGGACTAGCGGGGGCACCGGGGAGCTGTTTTTT. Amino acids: CASRTSGGTGELFF.

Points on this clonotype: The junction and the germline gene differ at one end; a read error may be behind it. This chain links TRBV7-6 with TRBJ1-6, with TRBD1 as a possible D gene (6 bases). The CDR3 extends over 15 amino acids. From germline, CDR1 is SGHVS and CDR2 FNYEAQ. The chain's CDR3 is CASSLGGSDNSPLHF. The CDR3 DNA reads TGTGCTAGCAGCTTAGGGGGGTCCGATAATTCACCCCTCCACTTT. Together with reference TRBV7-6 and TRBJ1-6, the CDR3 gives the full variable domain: GAGVSQSPRYKVTKRGQDVALRCDPISGHVSLYWYRQALGQGPEFLTYFNYEAQQDKSGLPNDRFSAERPEGSISTLTIQRTEQRDSAMYRCASSLGGSDNSPLHFGNGTRLTVT.

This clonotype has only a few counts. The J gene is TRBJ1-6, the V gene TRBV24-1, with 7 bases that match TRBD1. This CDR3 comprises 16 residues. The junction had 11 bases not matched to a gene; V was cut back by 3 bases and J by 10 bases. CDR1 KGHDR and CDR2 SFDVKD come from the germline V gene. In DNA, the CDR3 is TGTGCCACCAGTGATAGTAGACAGGGTACTCCATCACCCCTCCACTTT. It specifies CATSDSRQGTPSPLHF.

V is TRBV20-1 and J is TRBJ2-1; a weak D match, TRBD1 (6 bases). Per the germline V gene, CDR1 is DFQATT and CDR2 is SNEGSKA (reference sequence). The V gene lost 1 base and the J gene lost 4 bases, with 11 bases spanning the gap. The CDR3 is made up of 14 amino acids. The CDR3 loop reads CSARVGTQYNEQFF. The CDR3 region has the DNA TGCAGTGCTAGAGTCGGGACACAATACAATGAGCAGTTCTTC.

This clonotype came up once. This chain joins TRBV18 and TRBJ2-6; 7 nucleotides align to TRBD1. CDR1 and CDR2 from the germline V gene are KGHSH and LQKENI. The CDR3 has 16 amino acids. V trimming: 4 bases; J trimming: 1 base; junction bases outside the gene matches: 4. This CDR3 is CASSHPGGSGANVLTF. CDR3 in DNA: TGTGCCAGCTCACACCCAGGGGGATCTGGGGCCAACGTCCTGACTTTC. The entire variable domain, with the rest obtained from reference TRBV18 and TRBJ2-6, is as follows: NAGVMQNPRHLVRRRGQEARLRCSPMKGHSHVYWYRQLPEEGLKFMVYLQKENIIDESGMPKERFSAEFPKEGPSILRIQQVVRGDSAAYFCASSHPGGSGANVLTFGAGSRLTVL.

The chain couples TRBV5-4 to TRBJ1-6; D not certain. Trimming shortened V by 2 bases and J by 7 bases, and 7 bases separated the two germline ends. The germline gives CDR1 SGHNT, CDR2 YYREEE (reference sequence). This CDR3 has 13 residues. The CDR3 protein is CASSFWRNSPLHF. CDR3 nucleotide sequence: TGTGCCAGCAGCTTTTGGAGAAATTCACCCCTCCACTTT.

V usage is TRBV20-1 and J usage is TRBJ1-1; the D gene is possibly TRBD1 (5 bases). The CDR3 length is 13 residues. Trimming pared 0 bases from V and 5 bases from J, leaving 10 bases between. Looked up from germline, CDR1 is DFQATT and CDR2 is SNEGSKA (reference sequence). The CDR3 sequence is CSARDRGRTEAFF. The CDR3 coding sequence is TGCAGTGCTAGAGATCGGGGGAGAACTGAAGCTTTCTTT.

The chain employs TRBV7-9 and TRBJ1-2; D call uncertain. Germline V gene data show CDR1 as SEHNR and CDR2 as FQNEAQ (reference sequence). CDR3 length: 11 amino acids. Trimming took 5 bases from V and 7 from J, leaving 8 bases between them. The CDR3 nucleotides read TGTGCCAGCAGCCCTAAACGTGGCTACACCTTC. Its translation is CASSPKRGYTF. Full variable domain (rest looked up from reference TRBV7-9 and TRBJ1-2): DTGVSQNPRHKITKRGQNVTFRCDPISEHNRLYWYRQTLGQGPEFLTYFQNEAQLEKSRLLSDRFSAERPKGSFSTLEIQRTEQGDSAMYLCASSPKRGYTFGSGTRLTVV.